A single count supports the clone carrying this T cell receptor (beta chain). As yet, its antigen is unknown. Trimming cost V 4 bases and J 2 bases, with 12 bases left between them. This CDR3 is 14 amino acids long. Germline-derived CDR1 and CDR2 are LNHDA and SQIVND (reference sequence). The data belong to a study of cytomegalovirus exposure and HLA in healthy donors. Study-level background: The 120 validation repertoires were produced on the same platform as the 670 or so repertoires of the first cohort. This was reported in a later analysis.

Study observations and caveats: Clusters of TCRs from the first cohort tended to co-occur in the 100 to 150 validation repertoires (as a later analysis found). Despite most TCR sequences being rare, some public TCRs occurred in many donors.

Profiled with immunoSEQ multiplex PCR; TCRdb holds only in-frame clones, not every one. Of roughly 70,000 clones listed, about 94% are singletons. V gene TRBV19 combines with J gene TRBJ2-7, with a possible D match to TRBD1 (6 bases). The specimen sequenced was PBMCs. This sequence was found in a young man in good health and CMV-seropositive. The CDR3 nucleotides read TGTGCCAGTAGTAAGGTGGGGGCCGCCTACGAGCAGTACTTC. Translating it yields CASSKVGAAYEQYF.